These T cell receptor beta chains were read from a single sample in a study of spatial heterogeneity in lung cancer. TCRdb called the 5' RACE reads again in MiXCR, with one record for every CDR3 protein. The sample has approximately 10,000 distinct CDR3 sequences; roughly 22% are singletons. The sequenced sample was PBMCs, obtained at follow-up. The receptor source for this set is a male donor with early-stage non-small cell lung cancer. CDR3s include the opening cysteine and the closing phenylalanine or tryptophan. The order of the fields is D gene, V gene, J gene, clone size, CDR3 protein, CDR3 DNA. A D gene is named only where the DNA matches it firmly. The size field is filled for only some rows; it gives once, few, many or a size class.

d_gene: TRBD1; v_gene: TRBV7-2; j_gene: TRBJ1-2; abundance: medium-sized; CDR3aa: CASSLAMGQGARGYTF; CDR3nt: TGTGCCAGCAGCTTAGCTATGGGACAGGGGGCGAGAGGCTACACCTTC
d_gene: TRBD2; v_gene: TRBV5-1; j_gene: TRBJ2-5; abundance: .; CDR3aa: CASSLRETETQYF; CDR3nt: TGCGCCAGCAGCCTGCGGGAGACGGAGACCCAGTACTTC
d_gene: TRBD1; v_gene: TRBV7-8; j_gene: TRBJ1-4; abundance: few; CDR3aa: CASSLYRGGLNEKLFF; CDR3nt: TGTGCCAGCAGCTTATACAGGGGCGGCCTAAATGAAAAACTGTTTTTT
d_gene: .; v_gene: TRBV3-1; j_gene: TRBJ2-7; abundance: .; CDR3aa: CASSHTDSEQYF; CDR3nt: TGTGCCAGCAGCCATACTGATTCAGAGCAGTACTTC
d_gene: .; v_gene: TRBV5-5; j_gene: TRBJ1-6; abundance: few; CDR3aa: CASRAGTQVGALHF; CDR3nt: TGTGCCAGCAGAGCCGGGACGCAAGTGGGGGCCCTCCACTTT
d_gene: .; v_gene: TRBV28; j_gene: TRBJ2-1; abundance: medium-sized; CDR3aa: CASSPIRGSGYNEQFF; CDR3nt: TGTGCCAGCAGCCCAATACGGGGGTCTGGCTACAATGAGCAGTTCTTC
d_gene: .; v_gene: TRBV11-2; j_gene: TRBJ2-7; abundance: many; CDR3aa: CASRDPSGSENYEQYF; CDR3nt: TGTGCCAGCAGGGATCCCTCAGGATCAGAAAACTACGAGCAGTACTTC
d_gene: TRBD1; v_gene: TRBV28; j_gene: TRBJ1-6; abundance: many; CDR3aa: CASSFGRGGNSPLHF; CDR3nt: TGTGCCAGCAGTTTCGGCAGGGGGGGGAATTCACCCCTCCACTTT
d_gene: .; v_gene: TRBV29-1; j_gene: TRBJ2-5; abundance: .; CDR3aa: CSVVIAQETQYF; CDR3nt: TGCAGCGTTGTAATAGCCCAAGAGACCCAGTACTTC
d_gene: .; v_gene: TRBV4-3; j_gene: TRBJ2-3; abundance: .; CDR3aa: CASSQDVAPTDTQYF; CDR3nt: TGCGCCAGCAGCCAAGATGTGGCCCCCACAGATACGCAGTATTTT
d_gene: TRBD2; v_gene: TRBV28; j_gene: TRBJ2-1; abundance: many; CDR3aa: CASSFFVASGALYNEQFF; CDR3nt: TGTGCCAGCAGTTTTTTCGTAGCTAGCGGGGCTCTCTACAATGAGCAGTTCTTC
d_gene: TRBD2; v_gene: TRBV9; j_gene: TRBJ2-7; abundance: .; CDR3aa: CASSVSVLGGRPGSSSYEQYF; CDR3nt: TGTGCCAGCAGCGTTTCTGTCTTAGGCGGGAGGCCGGGCTCTAGCTCCTACGAGCAGTACTTC
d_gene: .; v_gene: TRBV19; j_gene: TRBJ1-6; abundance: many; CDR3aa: CASSTDRRNSPLHF; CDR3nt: TGTGCCAGTAGTACAGACAGGAGAAATTCACCCCTCCACTTT
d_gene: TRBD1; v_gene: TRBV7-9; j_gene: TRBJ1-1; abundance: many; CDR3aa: CASSFWTGGTNTEAFF; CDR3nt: TGTGCCAGCAGCTTTTGGACAGGGGGAACGAACACTGAAGCTTTCTTT
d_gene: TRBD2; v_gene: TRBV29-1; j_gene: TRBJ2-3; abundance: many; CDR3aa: CSVDSGGTDTQYF; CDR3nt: TGCAGCGTTGATAGCGGGGGTACGGATACGCAGTATTTT
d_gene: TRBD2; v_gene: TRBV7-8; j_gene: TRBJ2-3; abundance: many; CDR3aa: CASSLPKGTSGGGTDTQYF; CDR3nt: TGTGCCAGCAGCTTGCCAAAAGGGACTAGCGGGGGTGGGACAGATACGCAGTATTTT
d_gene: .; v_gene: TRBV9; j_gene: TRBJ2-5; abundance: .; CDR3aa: CASSEGWREETQYF; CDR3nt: TGTGCCAGCAGCGAGGGATGGCGGGAAGAGACCCAGTACTTC